These T cell receptor beta chains were read from a single sample in a study of Graves' ophthalmopathy and Graves' hyperthyroidism. Via MiXCR, TCRdb re-called the multiplex PCR reads, giving one row per CDR3 protein. The sample shows approximately 460,000 distinct CDR3 sequences, around 15% of them seen only once. The sequenced sample was blood. The receptors were gathered from a woman aged 25 to 39 with Graves' ophthalmopathy. Both conserved end residues are part of each CDR3. Fields, in order: clone size, V gene, D gene, J gene, CDR3 DNA, CDR3 protein. The D gene is left open where the match is weak. Only some rows state a clone size, as once, few, many or a class for expanded clones.

clone size: NA; V gene: TRBV12-3/TRBV12-4; D gene: NA; J gene: TRBJ2-7; CDR3 DNA: TGTGCCAGCAGTTTTATTTTCTACGAGCAGTACTTC; CDR3 protein: CASSFIFYEQYF
clone size: NA; V gene: TRBV28; D gene: TRBD2; J gene: TRBJ2-2; CDR3 DNA: TGTGCCAGCAGTTTAGCAGGTGTATTGAGTAGCGGGACCGGGGAGCTGTTTTTT; CDR3 protein: CASSLAGVLSSGTGELFF
clone size: many; V gene: TRBV27; D gene: NA; J gene: TRBJ1-2; CDR3 DNA: TGTGCCAGCAGTCCCGGACTGGGAATGAACTATGGCTACACCTTC; CDR3 protein: CASSPGLGMNYGYTF
clone size: NA; V gene: TRBV2; D gene: NA; J gene: TRBJ1-5; CDR3 DNA: TGTGCCAGCAGACAGGGTGTAGGTCAGCCCCAGCATTTT; CDR3 protein: CASRQGVGQPQHF
clone size: many; V gene: TRBV2; D gene: TRBD2; J gene: TRBJ2-7; CDR3 DNA: TGTGCCAGCAGTGACGTGGCGGGAGCCTACGAGCAGTACTTC; CDR3 protein: CASSDVAGAYEQYF
clone size: many; V gene: TRBV12-3/TRBV12-4; D gene: NA; J gene: TRBJ2-5; CDR3 DNA: TGTGCCAGCAGTTTATCAATGGGACAAGAGACCCAGTACTTC; CDR3 protein: CASSLSMGQETQYF
clone size: few; V gene: TRBV18; D gene: TRBD1; J gene: TRBJ1-5; CDR3 DNA: TGTGCCAGCTCACCTGCGGGGACAGGCCAGCCCCAGCATTTT; CDR3 protein: CASSPAGTGQPQHF
clone size: many; V gene: TRBV12-3/TRBV12-4; D gene: TRBD2; J gene: TRBJ2-5; CDR3 DNA: TGTGCCAGCAGTCGGGGGGGGCTAGCCCAAGAGACCCAGTACTTC; CDR3 protein: CASSRGGLAQETQYF
clone size: NA; V gene: TRBV30; D gene: TRBD2; J gene: TRBJ2-7; CDR3 DNA: TGTGCCTGGAGTGCCTCGACTAGCTTCCACGAGCAGTACTTC; CDR3 protein: CAWSASTSFHEQYF
clone size: many; V gene: TRBV9; D gene: NA; J gene: TRBJ1-1; CDR3 DNA: TGTGCCAGCAGCCCCTCGTTATCGAACACTGAAGCTTTCTTT; CDR3 protein: CASSPSLSNTEAFF
clone size: many; V gene: TRBV7-9; D gene: NA; J gene: TRBJ1-1; CDR3 DNA: TGTGCCAGCAGCTTATTCTCAGAGAACACTGAAGCTTTCTTT; CDR3 protein: CASSLFSENTEAFF
clone size: NA; V gene: TRBV12-3/TRBV12-4; D gene: TRBD1; J gene: TRBJ1-5; CDR3 DNA: TGTGCCAGCAGTTCGTATACCGACAGGGCGAGCAATCAGCCCCAGCATTTT; CDR3 protein: CASSSYTDRASNQPQHF
clone size: many; V gene: TRBV12-3/TRBV12-4; D gene: NA; J gene: TRBJ1-1; CDR3 DNA: TGTGCCAGCAGACGTTGGGCAAGGGGTTTGCTGAACACTGAAGCTTTCTTT; CDR3 protein: CASRRWARGLLNTEAFF
clone size: many; V gene: TRBV10-2; D gene: TRBD1; J gene: TRBJ2-7; CDR3 DNA: TGCGCCAGCAGTGAAGGGACAGGGCGCTCCTACGAGCAGTACTTC; CDR3 protein: CASSEGTGRSYEQYF
clone size: NA; V gene: TRBV28; D gene: TRBD1; J gene: TRBJ1-5; CDR3 DNA: TGTGCCAGCAGTTACGAACTAGGGAACAGGGGGCGCGGGAGCAATCAGCCCCAGCATTTT; CDR3 protein: CASSYELGNRGRGSNQPQHF
clone size: NA; V gene: TRBV24-1; D gene: NA; J gene: TRBJ2-5; CDR3 DNA: TGTGCCACCAGTGCTCCGGCCCCCGAGACCCAGTACTTC; CDR3 protein: CATSAPAPETQYF
clone size: NA; V gene: TRBV30; D gene: TRBD1; J gene: TRBJ2-5; CDR3 DNA: TGTGCCTGGGGAACAGGGGGGCTTGAGACCCAGTACTTC; CDR3 protein: CAWGTGGLETQYF
clone size: NA; V gene: TRBV12-3/TRBV12-4; D gene: NA; J gene: TRBJ1-5; CDR3 DNA: TGTGCCAGCAGTGATTTCAGGAATCAGCCTCAGCATTTT; CDR3 protein: CASSDFRNQPQHF
clone size: once; V gene: TRBV12-3/TRBV12-4; D gene: NA; J gene: TRBJ1-5; CDR3 DNA: TGTGCCAGCAGTTTAGGTCGCAGGGGAGGGGATGGTCAGCCCCAGCATTTT; CDR3 protein: CASSLGRRGGDGQPQHF
clone size: NA; V gene: TRBV7-3; D gene: NA; J gene: TRBJ2-7; CDR3 DNA: TGTGCCAGCAGTGAGGCGGCCAACTACGAGCAGTACTTC; CDR3 protein: CASSEAANYEQYF
clone size: many; V gene: TRBV20-1; D gene: NA; J gene: TRBJ1-5; CDR3 DNA: TGCAGTGCTAGAGACCGGCGGACAGAGAAAAATCAGCCCCAGCATTTT; CDR3 protein: CSARDRRTEKNQPQHF
clone size: NA; V gene: TRBV4-1; D gene: TRBD1; J gene: TRBJ1-1; CDR3 DNA: TGCGCCAGCAGCCAAGTCGGACAGGACACTGAAGCTTTCTTT; CDR3 protein: CASSQVGQDTEAFF
clone size: few; V gene: TRBV10-3; D gene: NA; J gene: TRBJ2-1; CDR3 DNA: TGTGCCATCAGTGAGACGTTGGTGGCTACCCGAGGGGAGCAGTTCTTC; CDR3 protein: CAISETLVATRGEQFF
clone size: many; V gene: TRBV6-1; D gene: TRBD1; J gene: TRBJ2-4; CDR3 DNA: TGTGCCAGCAGCGGGACAGTAGGTGGCATTCAGTACTTC; CDR3 protein: CASSGTVGGIQYF
clone size: many; V gene: TRBV20-1; D gene: TRBD2; J gene: TRBJ2-7; CDR3 DNA: TGCAGTGCCCTGGTCCCTAGCGGGTCCTACGAGCAGTACTTC; CDR3 protein: CSALVPSGSYEQYF
clone size: NA; V gene: TRBV3-1; D gene: NA; J gene: TRBJ2-2; CDR3 DNA: TGTGCCAGCAGCCCCGACAGCTACACCACCGGGGAGCTGTTTTTT; CDR3 protein: CASSPDSYTTGELFF
clone size: many; V gene: TRBV4-2; D gene: NA; J gene: TRBJ2-5; CDR3 DNA: TGTGCCAGCAGCCAAGAAGGAGAAGAGACCCAGTACTTC; CDR3 protein: CASSQEGEETQYF
clone size: many; V gene: TRBV20-1; D gene: NA; J gene: TRBJ1-1; CDR3 DNA: TGCAGTGCTAGACGCGGCAGCCCGAACACTGAAGCTTTCTTT; CDR3 protein: CSARRGSPNTEAFF
clone size: many; V gene: TRBV11-2; D gene: TRBD1; J gene: TRBJ2-7; CDR3 DNA: TGTGCCAGCAGATTCCGGGACAGGGGTTCCTACGAGCAGTACTTC; CDR3 protein: CASRFRDRGSYEQYF
clone size: many; V gene: TRBV24-1; D gene: NA; J gene: TRBJ1-1; CDR3 DNA: TGTGCCACCAGTGACCCCATGAACACTGAAGCTTTCTTT; CDR3 protein: CATSDPMNTEAFF
clone size: many; V gene: TRBV6-2/TRBV6-3; D gene: NA; J gene: TRBJ1-3; CDR3 DNA: TGTGCCACCACAAGGAACGGAAACACCATATATTTT; CDR3 protein: CATTRNGNTIYF
clone size: NA; V gene: TRBV9; D gene: TRBD2; J gene: TRBJ2-7; CDR3 DNA: TGTGCCAGCAGCTTTCGGGAGGGTACCTACGAGCAGTACTTC; CDR3 protein: CASSFREGTYEQYF
clone size: many; V gene: TRBV27; D gene: NA; J gene: TRBJ1-6; CDR3 DNA: TGTGCCAGCAGTTTATCGACCAGCTATAATTCACCCCTCCACTTT; CDR3 protein: CASSLSTSYNSPLHF
clone size: many; V gene: TRBV5-1; D gene: NA; J gene: TRBJ1-2; CDR3 DNA: TGCGCCAGCAGCTTTGATCAGAGGGGCTACACCTTC; CDR3 protein: CASSFDQRGYTF
clone size: many; V gene: TRBV7-8; D gene: NA; J gene: TRBJ1-1; CDR3 DNA: TGTGCCAGCAGGACCGGCTACCTGGGGGCTGAAGCTTTCTTT; CDR3 protein: CASRTGYLGAEAFF
clone size: many; V gene: TRBV30; D gene: TRBD1; J gene: TRBJ2-7; CDR3 DNA: TGTGCCTGGAGTGCTACCAGGACAGGGCACGAGCAGTACTTC; CDR3 protein: CAWSATRTGHEQYF
clone size: many; V gene: TRBV6-2/TRBV6-3; D gene: NA; J gene: TRBJ2-2; CDR3 DNA: TGTGCCAGCAGTTACAGTGAGACCGGGGAGCTGTTTTTT; CDR3 protein: CASSYSETGELFF